The rows below give T cell receptor beta chains drawn from one sample of a study of T cell responses to AZD1222 COVID-19 vaccine. This table comes from immunoSEQ multiplex PCR, and its TCRdb copy is limited to in-frame clones, with some not included. Among 99,000 or so clones listed, approximately 87% were seen once. This specimen was peripheral blood, taken on day 0 of AZD1222 vaccination. The receptors shown here come from an adult in good health. Both conserved end residues are part of each CDR3. A D gene is named only where the DNA matches it firmly.

j_gene: TRBJ2-7; v_gene: TRBV18; d_gene: .; CDR3aa: CASSPGTFYEQYF
j_gene: TRBJ1-2; v_gene: TRBV19; d_gene: .; CDR3aa: CASSMKLSANYGYTF
j_gene: TRBJ2-5; v_gene: TRBV2; d_gene: .; CDR3aa: CASQGRAEGTQYF
j_gene: TRBJ1-1; v_gene: TRBV7-2; d_gene: TRBD1; CDR3aa: CASSLDRDTEAFF
j_gene: TRBJ2-1; v_gene: TRBV7-2; d_gene: TRBD2; CDR3aa: CASRAGGSYNEQFF
j_gene: TRBJ1-2; v_gene: TRBV27; d_gene: .; CDR3aa: CASSPRTGGNYGYTF
j_gene: TRBJ1-4; v_gene: TRBV12-3/TRBV12-4; d_gene: .; CDR3aa: CASSPGVKVQLFF
j_gene: TRBJ1-2; v_gene: TRBV25-1; d_gene: TRBD1; CDR3aa: CASSPGTGKVNYGYTF
j_gene: TRBJ1-1; v_gene: TRBV7-9; d_gene: TRBD1; CDR3aa: CASSLNRGVAEAFF